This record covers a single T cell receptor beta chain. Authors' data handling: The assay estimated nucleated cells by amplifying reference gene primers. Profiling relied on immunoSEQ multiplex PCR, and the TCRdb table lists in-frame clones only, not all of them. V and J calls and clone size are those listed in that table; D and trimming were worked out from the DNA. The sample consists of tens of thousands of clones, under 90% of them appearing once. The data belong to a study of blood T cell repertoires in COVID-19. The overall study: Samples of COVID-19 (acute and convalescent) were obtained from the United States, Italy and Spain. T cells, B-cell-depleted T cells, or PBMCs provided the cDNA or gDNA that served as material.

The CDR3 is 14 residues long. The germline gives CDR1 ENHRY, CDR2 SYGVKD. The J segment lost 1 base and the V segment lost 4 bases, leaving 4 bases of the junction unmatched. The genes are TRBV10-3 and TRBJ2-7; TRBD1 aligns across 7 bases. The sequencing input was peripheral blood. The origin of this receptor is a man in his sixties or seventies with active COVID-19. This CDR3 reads CAISGQGSSYEQYF. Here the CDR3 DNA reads TGTGCCATCAGTGGACAGGGAAGTTCCTACGAGCAGTACTTC.